Shown below are 18 T cell receptor beta chains from a single sample sequenced in a study of breast tumors, draining lymph nodes, adjacent tissues. Samples came from axillary lymph nodes draining the breast cancer. Via MiXCR, TCRdb re-called the multiplex PCR reads, giving one row per CDR3 protein. The table records roughly 120,000 distinct CDR3 sequences, 20% of them present only once. Sequencing used axillary lymph node tissue. All receptors come from a female donor with breast cancer. Some clones in this sample may be carry-over from other donors' samples.

Ten or more counts support this clonotype. V usage is TRBV24-1 and J usage is TRBJ2-3; 7 bases agree with TRBD1. This CDR3 has 16 residues. The trim removed 6 bases at V and 0 bases at J, leaving 8 bases unmatched. Germline-derived CDR1 and CDR2 are KGHDR and SFDVKD. This CDR3 is CATSPVTGPSTDTQYF. CDR3 bases: TGTGCCACCAGTCCTGTGACAGGGCCCAGCACAGATACGCAGTATTTT.

This clonotype was seen at least ten times. This rearrangement joins TRBV7-3 to TRBJ2-5, with 9 bases lining up with TRBD1. There are 15 residues in the CDR3. Germline CDR1 reads SGHTA; CDR2 reads FQGTGA. With 5 bases clipped from V and 5 bases from J, the junction kept 9 bases outside the gene matches. DNA of the CDR3: TGTGCCAGCAGCGCAGGGACAGGGAGTACGGAGACCCAGTACTTC. This codes for CASSAGTGSTETQYF. The full variable domain, rest sourced from reference TRBV7-3 and TRBJ2-5, is GAGVSQTPSNKVTEKGKYVELRCDPISGHTALYWYRQSLGQGPEFLIYFQGTGAADDSGLPNDRFFAVRPEGSVSTLKIQRTERGDSAVYLCASSAGTGSTETQYFGPGTRLLVL.

This clonotype was detected a few times. A read error may be the cause here, since a much bigger clone is one base away. The CDR3 sequence is CASSEDYSSPLHF. The CDR3, as DNA: TGTGCCAGCAGCGAGGACTATAGTTCACCCCTCCACTTT. The rearrangement links TRBV7-6 to TRBJ1-6; unclear D gene. The CDR3 sequence is 13 residues long. Germline CDR1 SGHVS, CDR2 FNYEAQ.

About this clonotype itself: A much larger clone sits a single nucleotide away, making a read error possible. The CDR3 DNA reads as TGTGCCAGCCGAGGGTCAGCTAATGAAGAACTGTTTTTT. It specifies CASRGSANEELFF. The chain combines TRBV6-5 with TRBJ1-4; D uncertain. Germline assignment: CDR1 MNHEY and CDR2 SVGAGI. The length of the CDR3 is 13 residues.

This clonotype was seen many times. The chain links TRBV12-3 or TRBV12-4 to TRBJ1-2; maybe TRBD1 (5 bases). Deletions cut 5 bases from V and 8 bases from J, with 18 bases between. The CDR3 spans 14 residues. Here the CDR3 reads CASSAMSGLGGYTF. As DNA, the CDR3 is TGTGCCAGCAGTGCCATGTCGGGGCTGGGAGGCTACACCTTC.

This clonotype was observed many times. J is TRBJ2-6 and V is TRBV5-1; TRBD1 matches at 10 bases. The CDR3 consists of 17 residues. Germline V gives CDR1 SGHRS, CDR2 YFSETQ. V lost 3 bases to trimming and J lost 0 bases; unmatched junction nucleotides: 3. CDR3 DNA: TGCGCCAGCAGCTCCGGGACAGGGGCCTCTGGGGCCAACGTCCTGACTTTC. Its protein is CASSSGTGASGANVLTF.

At least ten counts were recorded for this clonotype. This chain joins TRBV5-1 and TRBJ2-1, with TRBD2 matching over 7 bases. Germline V CDR1 and CDR2: SGHRS, YFSETQ. The V gene end was trimmed by 3 bases and the J gene end by 0 bases; junction bases not matched to a gene: 12. The CDR3 loop spans 18 amino acids. The DNA for the CDR3 is TGCGCCAGCAGCTCCACACGGGGGGTCTCGAGCTCCTACAATGAGCAGTTCTTC. It specifies CASSSTRGVSSSYNEQFF.

This chain uses TRBV28 with TRBJ2-1; TRBD2 agrees at 7 bases. The CDR3 covers 15 residues. Looked up from germline, CDR1 is MDHEN and CDR2 is SYDVKM. After removal of 7 bases from V and 10 bases from J, the junction contained 16 bases not matched to a gene. The CDR3 nucleotides are TGTGCCAGCAATACACAAGGAGTCGGGGGGAGGGAGCAGTTCTTC. This encodes CASNTQGVGGREQFF.

This clonotype has at least ten counts. This chain connects TRBV9 to TRBJ2-1; weak D call: TRBD2 (6 bases). Germline CDR1 is SGDLS and CDR2 is YYNGEE. Trimming cost V 4 bases and J 2 bases, with 16 bases left between them. The CDR3 covers 16 residues. This CDR3 is CASSSGYERAYNEQFF. The CDR3 DNA reads TGTGCCAGCAGCTCCGGCTATGAGCGGGCCTACAATGAGCAGTTCTTC. Full variable domain (missing parts from reference TRBV9 and TRBJ2-1): DSGVTQTPKHLITATGQRVTLRCSPRSGDLSVYWYQQSLDQGLQFLIQYYNGEERAKGNILERFSAQQFPDLHSELNLSSLELGDSALYFCASSSGYERAYNEQFFGPGTRLTVL.

This clonotype has a count of ten or more. V and J are TRBV6-1 and TRBJ2-7; TRBD1 matches 7 bases. The CDR3 loop spans 15 amino acids. Germline trimming cut 6 bases from V and 0 bases from J; bases unmatched to any gene: 8. Per the germline V gene, CDR1 is MNHNS and CDR2 is SASEGT. The CDR3: CASSSKGASSYEQYF. The CDR3 region has the DNA TGTGCCAGCAGCTCGAAGGGGGCCAGCTCCTACGAGCAGTACTTC.

At least ten counts were recorded for this clonotype. The gene calls are TRBV7-6 and TRBJ2-5; D remains unclear. The V end lost 5 bases, the J end lost 13 bases, and 20 bases lay between the germline ends. The CDR3 loop spans 13 amino acids. CDR1 SGHVS and CDR2 FNYEAQ come from the germline V gene. CDR3 nucleotide sequence: TGTGCCAGCAGCCCAGAATTGGCTCAGTCTCCGTACTTC. Its protein is CASSPELAQSPYF.

The rearrangement uses TRBV18 and TRBJ2-7, with 9 bases lining up with TRBD1. The CDR3 has 15 residues. The J segment lost 2 bases and the V segment lost 2 bases, leaving 4 bases of the junction unmatched. Germline CDR1 and CDR2: KGHSH and LQKENI. Written as DNA, the CDR3 is TGTGCCAGCTCACCAGGACAGGGGCCCACCTACGAGCAGTACTTC. This codes for CASSPGQGPTYEQYF.

This clonotype was seen repeatedly, ten times or more. The rearrangement joins TRBV5-1 to TRBJ2-5; TRBD1 might be the D (6 bases). The V and J ends lost 2 bases and 5 bases respectively, with 10 bases between them. Germline V gene lookup returns CDR1 SGHRS and CDR2 YFSETQ. This CDR3 comprises 13 residues. The CDR3 DNA sequence: TGCGCCAGCAGCTTCGGGCAGGGGGAGACCCAGTACTTC. It translates to CASSFGQGETQYF.

In this sample, this clonotype turned up many times. This chain joins TRBV25-1 and TRBJ1-4, with D possibly being TRBD1 (6 bases). CDR3 size: 15 residues. Germline values: CDR1 MGHDK, CDR2 SYGVNS. Between the trimmed V and J ends, which lost 3 bases and 9 bases, there was a span of 17 bases. The CDR3 spells CASSDDLRRGKKLFF. Written as DNA, the CDR3 is TGTGCCAGCAGTGATGACCTACGGAGGGGGAAAAAACTGTTTTTT. Together with reference TRBV25-1 and TRBJ1-4, the CDR3 gives the full variable domain: EADIYQTPRYLVIGTGKKITLECSQTMGHDKMYWYQQDPGMELHLIHYSYGVNSTEKGDLSSESTVSRIRTEHFPLTLESARPSHTSQYLCASSDDLRRGKKLFFGSGTQLSVL.

Of note for this clonotype: A much larger clone differs from this one at a single base, so this may be a read error. The chain uses TRBV5-5 and TRBJ2-7; no definite D call. There are 13 residues in the CDR3. Deletions cut 2 bases from V and 3 bases from J, with 9 bases between. Per germline, CDR1 SGHKS and CDR2 YYEKEE (reference sequence). The CDR3 DNA sequence: TGTGCCAGCAGCTTTATTCCTAGCTACGAGCAGTACTTC. Protein product: CASSFIPSYEQYF. Looking up the rest from reference TRBV5-5 and TRBJ2-7 gives the full variable domain: DAGVTQSPTHLIKTRGQQVTLRCSPISGHKSVSWYQQVLGQGPQFIFQYYEKEERGRGNFPDRFSARQFPNYSSELNVNALLLGDSALYLCASSFIPSYEQYFGPGTRLTVT.

There are a few counts of this clonotype. The J gene is TRBJ2-6, the V gene TRBV5-1; TRBD1 matches at 11 bases. CDR1 and CDR2 from the germline V gene are SGHRS and YFSETQ. Unmatched junction bases numbered 14, after V lost 4 bases and J lost 2 bases. This CDR3 is built from 20 residues. CDR3 region: CASSPGTGGAFLAGANVLTF. The CDR3 region has the DNA TGCGCCAGCAGCCCCGGGACAGGGGGGGCTTTTTTGGCTGGGGCCAACGTCCTGACTTTC.

This clonotype was picked up many times. The chain employs TRBV5-1 and TRBJ2-2; tentative D call: TRBD1 (5 bases). V was shortened by 1 base and J by 5 bases, with 6 bases between the two germline ends. CDR1 and CDR2 from the germline V gene are SGHRS and YFSETQ. The CDR3 covers 13 residues. CDR3 region: CASSLQGTGELFF. For the CDR3, the DNA is TGCGCCAGCAGCTTGCAGGGAACCGGGGAGCTGTTTTTT.

This clonotype showed up many times. This chain joins TRBV6-1 and TRBJ1-2; 9 nucleotides match TRBD1. CDR3 length: 15 amino acids. CDR1 is MNHNS and CDR2 is SASEGT in the germline V gene. The V segment lost 6 bases and the J segment 3 bases; nucleotides outside the gene matches: 8. The CDR3 is CASSFRDRAHYGYTF. The DNA of the CDR3 is TGTGCCAGCAGCTTCCGGGACAGGGCTCACTATGGCTACACCTTC.